The 14 T cell receptor beta chains listed next were all sequenced from one sample in a study of identical twins. TCRdb re-called the 5' RACE reads through MiXCR, storing one row per CDR3 protein. The data show around 690,000 distinct CDR3 sequences, with approximately 22% seen just once and more than 4% held by the top ten. These data were also filed under a second study, of T cells expressing NK-cell markers.

The sequenced sample was PBMCs. Receptor source: a young woman in good health.

V gene TRBV6-5 combines with J gene TRBJ2-7; D remains unclear. The V gene's germline CDR1 is MNHEY and CDR2 SVGAGI. The CDR3 runs to 14 residues. V gave up 2 bases and J gave up 3 bases, with 11 bases separating them. This CDR3 is CASSYNEYNYEQYF. CDR3 DNA: TGTGCCAGCAGTTACAATGAATACAACTACGAGCAGTACTTC.

This clonotype was recorded a few times. The V gene is TRBV29-1, the J gene TRBJ1-2; TRBD1 is a possible D gene (6 bases). The germline CDR1 and CDR2 sequences are SQVTM and ANQGSEA. Trimming took 5 bases from V and 2 from J, leaving 9 bases between them. There are 12 residues in the CDR3. The CDR3 nucleotides are TGCAGCGTTCGAGACAGGAACTATGGCTACACCTTC. Its translation is CSVRDRNYGYTF.

V gene TRBV5-1 combines with J gene TRBJ2-7, with no clear D. V was shortened by 0 bases and J by 5 bases, with 12 bases between the two germline ends. Germline V gene lookup returns CDR1 SGHRS and CDR2 YFSETQ. This CDR3 comprises 14 residues. This CDR3 reads CASSLDTEVNEQYF. In nucleotides, the CDR3 is TGCGCCAGCAGCTTGGACACGGAAGTGAACGAGCAGTACTTC.

This clonotype showed up just a few times. The chain links TRBV20-1 to TRBJ2-3, with no clear D. CDR1 and CDR2 (germline): DFQATT, SNEGSKA (reference sequence). The CDR3 is made up of 13 amino acids. V lost 7 bases and J lost 4, with 15 bases in between. CDR3 protein: CSGCPRVSDTQYF. The CDR3 coding sequence is TGCAGTGGGTGCCCCCGCGTATCAGATACGCAGTATTTT.

The CDR3: CAIRDRVTGELFF. The CDR3, as DNA: TGTGCCATCAGAGACAGGGTTACCGGGGAGCTGTTTTTT. The rearrangement uses TRBV10-3 and TRBJ2-2; 7 bases align to TRBD1. Trimming took 6 bases from V and 5 from J; bases not matched to a gene: 3. The CDR3 runs 13 residues. Germline CDR1 reads ENHRY; CDR2 reads SYGVKD.

The genes are TRBV12-3 or TRBV12-4 and TRBJ2-1, with 10 nucleotides matching TRBD2. Losses at the gene ends were 6 bases for V and 4 bases for J; bases not matched to a gene: 6. The CDR3 loop spans 15 amino acids. DNA for the CDR3: TGTGCCAGCAGCCCTACTAGCGGGATGTACAATGAGCAGTTCTTC. Protein sequence: CASSPTSGMYNEQFF.

This clonotype was seen at least ten times. This chain links TRBV25-1 with TRBJ2-7; 7 bases are a match to TRBD1. Looked up from germline, CDR1 is MGHDK and CDR2 is SYGVNS. This CDR3 comprises 15 residues. After removal of 5 bases from V and 1 base from J, the junction contained 8 bases not matched to a gene. As DNA, the CDR3 is TGTGCCAGCAGTTCCTCTCGACAGGGATCCTACGAGCAGTACTTC. Amino acid sequence: CASSSSRQGSYEQYF.

A few counts support this clonotype. The chain links TRBV12-3 or TRBV12-4 to TRBJ2-2; maybe TRBD2 (6 bases). The CDR3 consists of 16 residues. V gave up 5 bases and J gave up 6 bases, with 19 bases separating them. CDR3 nucleotides: TGTGCCAGCAGTACCCCTGGGCGGGACCCCCCCGGGGAGCTGTTTTTT. This codes for CASSTPGRDPPGELFF.

This clonotype was counted a few times. The V and J genes are TRBV21-1 and TRBJ1-5. TRBV21-1 is reported as a pseudogene. The CDR3 covers 10 residues. CDR3 nucleotides: TGTGCCAGCATCCATGTCGCCCAGCATTTT. This gives the protein CASIHVAQHF.

This clonotype was recorded a few times. V and J are TRBV5-1 and TRBJ2-7, with D perhaps matching TRBD1 (6 bases). Trimming left V 1 base short and J 1 base short, with 15 bases between. In germline, CDR1 is SGHRS, CDR2 YFSETQ. The CDR3 loop spans 16 amino acids. The CDR3 DNA sequence: TGCGCCAGCAGCTTGTCGGGCAGGGGACATTCCTACGAGCAGTACTTC. Its protein is CASSLSGRGHSYEQYF.

This clonotype was counted only a few times. V and J are TRBV6-5 and TRBJ2-7, with TRBD1 as a possible D gene (5 bases). CDR3 length: 14 amino acids. V was cut by 2 bases and J by 3 bases, with 11 bases left in between. Germline lookup yields CDR1 MNHEY and CDR2 SVGAGI. The CDR3 DNA sequence: TGTGCCAGCAGTTACGACAGCAAGAACTACGAGCAGTACTTC. It encodes CASSYDSKNYEQYF.

This clonotype was found many times. CDR3 sequence (DNA): TGTGCCAGCAGTTACTCTGGGGGGACGATTCGTGAGCAGTACTTC. It encodes CASSYSGGTIREQYF. The rearrangement links TRBV6-5 to TRBJ2-7, with a possible D match to TRBD2 (6 bases). Germline V gene lookup returns CDR1 MNHEY and CDR2 SVGAGI. The CDR3 totals 15 residues. V was pared by 0 bases and J by 7 bases, with 16 bases between.

The chain joins TRBV12-3 or TRBV12-4 to TRBJ2-5; 9 bases align to TRBD1. J lost 5 bases, V lost 5 bases, and 6 bases had no gene match. This CDR3 comprises 14 residues. The CDR3 loop is CASSTGGAGETQYF. CDR3 DNA sequence: TGTGCCAGCAGTACAGGGGGCGCAGGGGAGACCCAGTACTTC.

The V call is TRBV5-1, the J call TRBJ2-7; the match to TRBD2 covers 7 bases. The J segment lost 0 bases and the V segment lost 4 bases, leaving 10 bases of the junction unmatched. The CDR3 loop spans 16 amino acids. Per the germline V gene, CDR1 is SGHRS and CDR2 is YFSETQ. The CDR3 DNA is TGCGCCAGCAGCCACTCTAGCGGAGGAAGCTCCTACGAGCAGTACTTC. It codes for CASSHSSGGSSYEQYF.